This TCR beta chain stems from a study of T cells in women clearing cervical HPV infection. Study details: Donors had HPV16-related CIN3 or worse; 2 had invasive cancer. Blood came at first lesion visit for cases, post-clearance for controls. General study points: TRBV6-7 relative abundance averaged 0.11% in cases and around 0.17% in controls.

Clones were sequenced by immunoSEQ multiplex PCR, and TCRdb holds only the in-frame ones, with some missing. The sample's table shows around 23,000 clones. V lost 1 base to trimming and J lost 0 bases, with 10 bases between them. Germline CDR1 SGHRS, CDR2 YFSETQ. CDR3 length: 16 amino acids. Concerning this clone itself: The antigen is unknown. The read gets to within 3 residues of the CDR3 end, and the germline J gene fills in the rest.

HPV was found by MY09/MY11 PCR and dot-blot genotyping. Material: blood buffy coat. The source of this sequence is a woman aged 18 to 75 with a cervical HPV16 infection that either progressed to CIN3+ or cleared (not recorded which). The chain carries TRBV5-1 and TRBJ1-4, with D maybe TRBD1 (5 bases). CDR3 in amino acids: CASSLSGRSTNEKLFF. Incomplete CDR3 DNA: TGCGCCAGCAGCTTGTCAGGGAGGTCAACTAATGAAAAA.